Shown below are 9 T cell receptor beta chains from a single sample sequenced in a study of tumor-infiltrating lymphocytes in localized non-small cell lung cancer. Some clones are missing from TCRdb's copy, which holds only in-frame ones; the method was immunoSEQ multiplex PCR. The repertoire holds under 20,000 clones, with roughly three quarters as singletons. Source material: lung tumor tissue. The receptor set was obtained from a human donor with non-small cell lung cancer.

The CDR3 spells CVRPGRIYEQYF. The CDR3 region has the DNA TGTGTGCGACCCGGGAGGATCTACGAGCAGTACTTC. The chain couples TRBV18 to TRBJ2-7, with TRBD2 matching over 7 bases. The germline V gene encodes CDR1 KGHSH and CDR2 LQKENI. The length of the CDR3 is 12 residues.

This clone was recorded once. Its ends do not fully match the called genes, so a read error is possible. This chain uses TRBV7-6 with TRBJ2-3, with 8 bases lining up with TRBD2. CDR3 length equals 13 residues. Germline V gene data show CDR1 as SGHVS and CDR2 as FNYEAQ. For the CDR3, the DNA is TGTGCCAGCAGCTTAGATCCCGGGACTAGGACCTGTTTT. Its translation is CASSLDPGTRTCF.

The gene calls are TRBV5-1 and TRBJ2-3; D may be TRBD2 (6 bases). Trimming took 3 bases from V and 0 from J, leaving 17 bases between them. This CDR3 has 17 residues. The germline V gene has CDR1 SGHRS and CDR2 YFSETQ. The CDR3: CASSWGLSGTSTDTQYF. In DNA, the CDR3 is TGCGCCAGCAGCTGGGGACTCTCCGGGACTAGCACAGATACGCAGTATTTT. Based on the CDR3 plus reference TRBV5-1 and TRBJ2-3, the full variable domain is KAGVTQTPRYLIKTRGQQVTLSCSPISGHRSVSWYQQTPGQGLQFLFEYFSETQRNKGNFPGRFSGRQFSNSRSEMNVSTLELGDSALYLCASSWGLSGTSTDTQYFGPGTRLTVL.

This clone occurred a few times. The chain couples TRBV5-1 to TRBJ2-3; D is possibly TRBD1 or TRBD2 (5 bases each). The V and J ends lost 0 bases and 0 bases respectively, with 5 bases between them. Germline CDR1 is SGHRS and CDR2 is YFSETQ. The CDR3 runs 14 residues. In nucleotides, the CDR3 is TGCGCCAGCAGCTTGGGGGACAGCACAGATACGCAGTATTTT. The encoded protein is CASSLGDSTDTQYF. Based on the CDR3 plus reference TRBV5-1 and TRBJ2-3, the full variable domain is KAGVTQTPRYLIKTRGQQVTLSCSPISGHRSVSWYQQTPGQGLQFLFEYFSETQRNKGNFPGRFSGRQFSNSRSEMNVSTLELGDSALYLCASSLGDSTDTQYFGPGTRLTVL.

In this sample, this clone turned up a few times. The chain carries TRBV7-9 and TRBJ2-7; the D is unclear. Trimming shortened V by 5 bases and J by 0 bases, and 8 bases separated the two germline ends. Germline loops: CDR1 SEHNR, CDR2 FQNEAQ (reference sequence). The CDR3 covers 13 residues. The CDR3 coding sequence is TGTGCCAGCAGCCCGACTGTCTCCTACGAGCAGTACTTC. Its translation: CASSPTVSYEQYF.

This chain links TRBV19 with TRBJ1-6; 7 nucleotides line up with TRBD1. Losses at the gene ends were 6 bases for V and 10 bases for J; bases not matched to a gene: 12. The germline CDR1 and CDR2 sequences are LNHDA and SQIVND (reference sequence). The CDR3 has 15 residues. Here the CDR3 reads CASSNRQGRSSPLHF. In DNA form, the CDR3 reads TGTGCCAGTAGCAACAGACAGGGAAGAAGCTCACCCCTCCACTTT. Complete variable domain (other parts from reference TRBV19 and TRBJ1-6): DGGITQSPKYLFRKEGQNVTLSCEQNLNHDAMYWYRQDPGQGLRLIYYSQIVNDFQKGDIAEGYSVSREKKESFPLTVTSAQKNPTAFYLCASSNRQGRSSPLHFGNGTRLTVT.

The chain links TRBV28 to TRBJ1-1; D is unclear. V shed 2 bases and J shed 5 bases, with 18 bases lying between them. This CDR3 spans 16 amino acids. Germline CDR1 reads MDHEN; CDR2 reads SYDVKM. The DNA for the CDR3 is TGTGCCAGCAGTTTACAGGAAAGGAGGGTGGTAACTGAAGCTTTCTTT. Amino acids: CASSLQERRVVTEAFF.

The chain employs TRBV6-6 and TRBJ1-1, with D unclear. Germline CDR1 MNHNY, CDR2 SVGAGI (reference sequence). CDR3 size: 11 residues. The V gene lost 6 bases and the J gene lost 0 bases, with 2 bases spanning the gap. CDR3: CASRLNTEAFF. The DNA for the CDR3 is TGTGCCAGCAGATTGAACACTGAAGCTTTCTTT.

This chain's CDR3 is CSVRRGNTIYF. CDR3 DNA: TGCAGCGTGAGGAGGGGAAACACCATATATTTT. The chain joins TRBV29-1 to TRBJ1-3, with no clear D. CDR3 length: 11 amino acids. Looked up from germline, CDR1 is SQVTM and CDR2 is ANQGSEA. Trimming left V 6 bases short and J 4 bases short, with 7 bases between.